Listed here are 5 T cell receptor delta chains from one sample, sequenced in a study of gamma delta lymphoproliferative disorders and STAT genes (dated by TCRdb to 2016 to 2018). For both patients and controls, peripheral blood mononuclear cells were isolated, and the genomic DNA from these cells was used for TCR sequencing. The library was obtained by multiplex PCR. This sample was sequenced with an Illumina MiSeq. For TCRdb, the public reads were processed anew by CATT, and duplicate DNA sequences were folded into one row. Present in this sample are about 880 delta-chain clones, around 1.5% of which were seen just once. Together, the top ten hold over 65% of the sample. Material for sequencing was blood. These receptors originate from a human donor in good health.

To note about this clone: Given a far larger clone just one base away, this is likely a sequencing read error. Distinct nucleotide sequences in the sample also encode this CDR3. The chain carries TRDV2 and TRDJ2; 7 bases fit TRDD3. J was trimmed by 4 bases and V by 3 bases; bases with no gene match: 16. Germline V gene sequence: CDR1 GEAIGNYY, CDR2 EKD. There are 18 residues in the CDR3. The CDR3: CACDAVGDQGPETAQLFF. The CDR3 coding sequence is TGTGCCTGTGACGCGGTGGGGGACCAGGGGCCGGAGACAGCACAACTCTTCTTT.

In its sample, this clone was seen a few times. The J gene is TRDJ1; the V gene was not called; TRDD3 reflects the table's D call only, with no check against the DNA. The CDR3 has 17 residues. CDR3 in amino acids: CALGERVDRCGTDKLIF. The CDR3 DNA reads as TGTGCTCTTGGGGAACGCGTGGATCGGTGTGGAACCGATAAACTCATCTTT.

This clone was recorded at least ten times. One base separates it from a far larger clone, so it is likely a read error. The identical CDR3 is also encoded by other nucleotide sequences in the sample. V gene TRDV2 combines with J gene TRDJ1; D is possibly TRDD2 or TRDD3 (7 bases each). The CDR3 sequence is 18 residues long. Germline V gene data show CDR1 as GEAIGNYY and CDR2 as EKD. CDR3 sequence reads: CACDTPFLGGIDTDKLIF. CDR3 in DNA: TGCGCCTGTGACACTCCCTTCCTTGGGGGGATTGACACCGATAAACTCATCTTT.

Concerning this clone: A far larger clone is one nucleotide away, so this likely arose from a read error. Other DNA sequences in this sample translate to the same CDR3. The gene calls are TRDV2 and TRDJ1; 10 positions agree with TRDD3. The germline CDR1 and CDR2 sequences are GEAIGNYY and EKD. CDR3 length equals 20 residues. The CDR3: CACDTIPTPVLGDQTDKLIF. DNA for the CDR3: TGTGCATGTGACACGATTCCTACCCCGGTACTGGGGGATCAGACCGATAAACTCATCTTT.

This clone has ten or more counts. It differs at one base from a far larger clone, so likely a read error. CDR3 coding DNA: TGTGCCTGTGGCGAACTTACTGGGGACACCGATAAACTCATCTTT. This gives the protein CACGELTGDTDKLIF. The V call is TRDV2, the J call TRDJ1, with TRDD3 matching 7 bases. Germline CDR1 and CDR2: GEAIGNYY and EKD. The CDR3 runs 15 residues. Trimming cost V 5 bases and J 0 bases; bases outside gene matches: 8.